The present T cell receptor beta chain was sequenced within a study of blood T cell repertoires in COVID-19. Turning to the study itself: Researchers got acute and convalescent COVID-19 samples from the United States, Italy and Spain. PBMCs, B-cell-depleted T cells, or T cells were the source of the cDNA or gDNA that made up the material.

This clone was observed once. J lost 1 base, V lost 3 bases, and 9 bases had no gene match. There are 18 residues in the CDR3. Germline CDR1 MGHRA, CDR2 YSYEKL. This table comes from immunoSEQ multiplex PCR, and its TCRdb copy is limited to in-frame clones, with some not included. The data contain 90,000 to 130,000 clones, about three quarters of them singletons. This clonotype was sampled from a woman in her thirties or forties with acute or convalescent COVID-19. The sequenced sample was peripheral blood. This chain connects TRBV4-1 to TRBJ1-1; 12 nucleotides line up with TRBD1. The CDR3 DNA reads TGCGCCAGCAGCCATCTGGGACAGGGGGCCGTTAGGAACACTGAAGCTTTCTTT. Amino acids: CASSHLGQGAVRNTEAFF.